This passage covers 16 T cell receptor beta chains from one sample sequenced in a study of blood T cell repertoires in COVID-19. Clones were read by immunoSEQ multiplex PCR, and TCRdb kept only the in-frame ones, dropping some. This table holds 200,000 to 250,000 clones, 80% to 90% found once. Source material: peripheral blood. These receptor sequences come from a man aged 50-59 years with active or convalescent COVID-19.

A word on this clone: The sample holds other DNA sequences that translate to the same CDR3. The chain carries TRBV2 and TRBJ1-1, with 7 bases identical to TRBD1. V gave up 4 bases and J gave up 1 base; unmatched junction bases: 0. This CDR3 comprises 13 residues. From germline, CDR1 is SNHLY and CDR2 FYNNEI. The CDR3 is CASSGQGNTEAFF. CDR3 sequence (DNA): TGTGCCAGCAGTGGACAGGGGAACACTGAAGCTTTCTTT.

The rearrangement uses TRBV7-2 and TRBJ2-1, with D possibly TRBD2 on 6 matching bases. Germline V gene data show CDR1 as SGHTA and CDR2 as FQGNSA. The CDR3 totals 14 residues. V lost 1 base and J lost 8, with 12 bases in between. The CDR3 sequence: CASSLDLASDEQFF. CDR3 DNA: TGTGCCAGCAGCTTAGATCTAGCGAGCGATGAGCAGTTCTTC.

This clone was detected a few times. The chain combines TRBV7-6 with TRBJ1-1; unclear D gene. V dropped 3 bases and J dropped 1 base, with 6 bases sitting between them. CDR3 length: 13 residues. Per the germline V gene, CDR1 is SGHVS and CDR2 is FNYEAQ. CDR3 protein: CASSFSWNTEAFF. The CDR3 bases are TGTGCCAGCAGCTTTTCGTGGAACACTGAAGCTTTCTTT. Supplemented by reference TRBV7-6 and TRBJ1-1, the full variable domain reads GAGVSQSPRYKVTKRGQDVALRCDPISGHVSLYWYRQALGQGPEFLTYFNYEAQQDKSGLPNDRFSAERPEGSISTLTIQRTEQRDSAMYRCASSFSWNTEAFFGQGTRLTVV.

This clone showed up just a few times. The rearrangement joins TRBV28 to TRBJ1-2; 8 bases are a match to TRBD1. The V segment lost 5 bases and the J segment 5 bases; nucleotides outside the gene matches: 7. The CDR3 runs 14 residues. From germline, CDR1 is MDHEN and CDR2 SYDVKM. The CDR3 is CASSRTGTGYGYTF. Here the CDR3 DNA reads TGTGCCAGCAGTCGAACCGGGACAGGTTATGGCTACACCTTC.

CDR3 protein: CASSLNPGTDTQYF. The CDR3 DNA is TGTGCCAGCAGCCTAAACCCTGGCACAGATACGCAGTATTTT. The V and J genes are TRBV11-2 and TRBJ2-3; D remains ambiguous. Between the trimmed V and J ends, which lost 5 bases and 1 base, there was a span of 10 bases. The CDR3 consists of 14 residues. Per germline, CDR1 SGHAT and CDR2 FQNNGV.

This clone showed up just a few times. This rearrangement joins TRBV3-1 (or the pseudogene TRBV3-2) to TRBJ2-6; a possible D gene is TRBD1 (8 bases). The V and J ends lost 4 bases and 0 bases respectively, with 16 bases between them. The CDR3 consists of 18 residues. CDR1 LGHDT and CDR2 YNNKEL come from the germline V gene (reference sequence). The CDR3 nucleotides read TGTGCCAGCAGCCCACTTACAGGGGGGGTCTCTGGGGCCAACGTCCTGACTTTC. Its protein product is CASSPLTGGVSGANVLTF.

This sequence joins TRBV7-2 and TRBJ1-2; 7 bases are shared with TRBD1. V lost 2 bases and J lost 8; bases outside the gene matches: 14. Per germline, CDR1 SGHTA and CDR2 FQGNSA. This CDR3 is built from 16 residues. Here the CDR3 DNA reads TGTGCCAGCAGCTTATATTGGGACAGAGAGGGGGACGGCTACACCTTC. It codes for CASSLYWDREGDGYTF.

The rearrangement links TRBV7-2 to TRBJ2-2; perhaps TRBD1 as D (6 bases). The ends were cut back, 2 bases at V and 6 bases at J, with 10 bases in the middle. The germline gives CDR1 SGHTA, CDR2 FQGNSA. The CDR3 is 14 amino acids. Here the CDR3 DNA reads TGTGCCAGCAGCTTAACAGGGATACCCGGGGAGCTGTTTTTT. Protein: CASSLTGIPGELFF. The entire variable domain, with the rest obtained from reference TRBV7-2 and TRBJ2-2, is as follows: GAGVSQSPSNKVTEKGKDVELRCDPISGHTALYWYRQSLGQGLEFLIYFQGNSAPDKSGLPSDRFSAERTGGSVSTLTIQRTQQEDSAVYLCASSLTGIPGELFFGEGSRLTVL.

J is TRBJ2-3 and V is TRBV28; 10 bases line up with TRBD2. Germline values: CDR1 MDHEN, CDR2 SYDVKM. CDR3 size: 15 residues. The junction had 6 bases not matched to a gene; V was cut back by 6 bases and J by 3 bases. This chain's CDR3 is CASSRAGGSTDTQYF. Here the CDR3 DNA reads TGTGCCAGCAGCCGAGCGGGAGGGAGTACAGATACGCAGTATTTT.

The rearrangement joins TRBV5-5 to TRBJ2-1; TRBD2 agrees at 10 bases. Unmatched junction bases numbered 14, after V lost 2 bases and J lost 15 bases. CDR1 is SGHKS and CDR2 is YYEKEE in the germline V gene (reference sequence). The CDR3 loop spans 15 amino acids. As DNA, the CDR3 is TGTGCCAGCAGCTTATTAGCGGGGGGAACCGGCGGCATGTTCTTC. Protein: CASSLLAGGTGGMFF.

V gene TRBV9 combines with J gene TRBJ1-1; no reliable D call. The CDR3 runs 17 residues. Germline CDR1 and CDR2: SGDLS and YYNGEE. The germline V and J ends were trimmed by 0 bases and 3 bases, with 18 bases remaining between them. In nucleotides, the CDR3 is TGTGCCAGCAGCGTAGGGGCCCCCTGGTCTCAGCACACTGAAGCTTTCTTT. It translates to CASSVGAPWSQHTEAFF.

The chain recombines TRBV5-1 with TRBJ1-1; 9 nucleotides agree with TRBD1. Germline V lookup: CDR1 SGHRS, CDR2 YFSETQ. The CDR3 contains 14 residues. With V trimmed by 4 bases and J by 4 bases, 5 bases remained unmatched. Written as DNA, the CDR3 is TGCGCCAGCAGCCAACAGGGGGCGCCCACTGAAGCTTTCTTT. Translation: CASSQQGAPTEAFF. The whole variable domain, filled in from reference TRBV5-1 and TRBJ1-1, reads KAGVTQTPRYLIKTRGQQVTLSCSPISGHRSVSWYQQTPGQGLQFLFEYFSETQRNKGNFPGRFSGRQFSNSRSEMNVSTLELGDSALYLCASSQQGAPTEAFFGQGTRLTVV.

This clone was counted once. The gene calls are TRBV11-2 and TRBJ2-7; 12 bases map to TRBD1. Losses at the gene ends were 2 bases for V and 7 bases for J; bases not matched to a gene: 18. The CDR3 length is 19 residues. Germline V CDR1 and CDR2: SGHAT, FQNNGV. CDR3 in amino acids: CASSLRPPNTGTGGFEQYV. CDR3 sequence (DNA): TGTGCCAGCAGCTTACGACCCCCGAATACCGGGACAGGGGGCTTTGAGCAGTACGTC.

The rearrangement uses TRBV7-2 and TRBJ1-3, with no clear D. The germline gives CDR1 SGHTA, CDR2 FQGNSA. V gave up 1 base and J gave up 0 bases, with 7 bases separating them. The CDR3 is 15 amino acids. Written as DNA, the CDR3 is TGTGCCAGCAGCTTAGGGGCCCTCTCTGGAAACACCATATATTTT. Amino acid sequence: CASSLGALSGNTIYF.

This rearrangement joins TRBV6-5 to TRBJ2-7, with D tentatively TRBD2 (5 bases). Per the germline V gene, CDR1 is MNHEY and CDR2 is SVGAGI. The CDR3 contains 14 residues. V was cut by 0 bases and J by 6 bases, with 12 bases left in between. CDR3 nucleotide sequence: TGTGCCAGCAGTTACTCGACGAGGGCCATCGAGCAGTACTTC. Its protein product is CASSYSTRAIEQYF.

The chain links TRBV19 to TRBJ2-1, with D tentatively TRBD2 (5 bases). This CDR3 contains 15 residues. Germline CDR1 is LNHDA and CDR2 is SQIVND (reference sequence). V lost 4 bases and J 4 bases, leaving 14 bases between the germline ends. The CDR3 loop is CASSTTGLRYNEQFF. The CDR3 nucleotides are TGTGCCAGTAGTACTACCGGACTGCGATACAATGAGCAGTTCTTC.